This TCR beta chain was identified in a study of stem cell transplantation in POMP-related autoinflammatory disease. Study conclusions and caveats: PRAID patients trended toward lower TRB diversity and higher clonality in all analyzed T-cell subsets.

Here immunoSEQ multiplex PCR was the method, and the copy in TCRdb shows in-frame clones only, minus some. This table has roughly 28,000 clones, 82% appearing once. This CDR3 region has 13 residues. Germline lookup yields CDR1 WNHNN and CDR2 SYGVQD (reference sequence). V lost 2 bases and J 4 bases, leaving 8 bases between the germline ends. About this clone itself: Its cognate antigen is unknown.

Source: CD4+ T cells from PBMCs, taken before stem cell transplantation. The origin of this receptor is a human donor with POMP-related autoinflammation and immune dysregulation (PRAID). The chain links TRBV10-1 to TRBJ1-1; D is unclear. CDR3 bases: TGCGCCAGCAGTGAGACCGGATTCACTGAAGCTTTCTTT. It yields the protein CASSETGFTEAFF.